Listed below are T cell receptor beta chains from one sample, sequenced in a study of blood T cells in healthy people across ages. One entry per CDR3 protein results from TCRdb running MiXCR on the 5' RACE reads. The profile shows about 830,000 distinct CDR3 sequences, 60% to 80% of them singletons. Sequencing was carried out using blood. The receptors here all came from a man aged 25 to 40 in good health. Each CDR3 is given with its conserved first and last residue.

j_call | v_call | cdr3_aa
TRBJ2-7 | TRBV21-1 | CASSKGGTQKRVYEQYF
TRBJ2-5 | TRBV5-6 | CASSFPKWTDPGVKGTQYF
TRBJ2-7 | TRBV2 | CASSELGEQYF
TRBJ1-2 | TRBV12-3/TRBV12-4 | CASSSLQDSDYGYTF
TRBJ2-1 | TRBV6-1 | CASRLPGGGSGDYEQFF
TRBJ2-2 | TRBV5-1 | CASSLALQGAGTGELFF
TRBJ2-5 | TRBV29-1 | CSAIGGNQETQYF
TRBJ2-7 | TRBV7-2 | CASSLEEGDGEQYF
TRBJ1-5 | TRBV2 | CASSAGGYQPQHF
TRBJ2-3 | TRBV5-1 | CASSFAPVTQAGGSDTQYF
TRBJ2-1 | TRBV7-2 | CASSAPVDRGEQFF
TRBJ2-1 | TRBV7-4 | CASRPRFDLTWILFEQFF
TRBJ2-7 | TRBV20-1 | CSARGGGRSSYEQYF
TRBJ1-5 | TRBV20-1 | CSARDGQGGQPQHF
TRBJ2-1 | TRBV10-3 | CAIREQGSSYNEQFF
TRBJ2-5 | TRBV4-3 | CASSQDRGLAGYQETQYF
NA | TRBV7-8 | CASSLVGITYEQYF
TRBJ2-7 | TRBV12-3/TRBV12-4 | CASIKRLAGGCEQYF
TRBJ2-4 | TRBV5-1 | CASSSDVGAKNIQYF
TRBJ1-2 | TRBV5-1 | CASSVQPNRGLNGYTF
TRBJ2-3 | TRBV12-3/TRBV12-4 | CASTRHGGTDTQYF
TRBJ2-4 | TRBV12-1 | CASSFEGPLAKNIQYF
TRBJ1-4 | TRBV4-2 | CASSQESKGRAEKLFF
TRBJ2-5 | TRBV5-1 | CASSSPGQGGQETQYF
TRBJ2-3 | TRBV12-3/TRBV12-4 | CASTNRPSSADTQYF
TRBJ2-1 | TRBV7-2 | CASSLDFGEQFF
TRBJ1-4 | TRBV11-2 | CASSLHRVNEKLFF
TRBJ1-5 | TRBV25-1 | CASSEPGTEGNQPQHF
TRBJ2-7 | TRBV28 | CASTYGGKRLEQYF
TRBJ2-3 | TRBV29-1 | CSVEAQGTDTQYF
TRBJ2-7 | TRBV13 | CASSLGETGRYEQYF
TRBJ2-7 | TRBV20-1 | CSASGTSGGATYEQYF
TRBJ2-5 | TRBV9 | CASSGLEVQETQYF
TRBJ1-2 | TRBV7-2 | CASSTDGSYYGYTF
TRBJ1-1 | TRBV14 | CASSQSRRTTEAFF
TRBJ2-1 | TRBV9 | CASSVSSGGAGLSSYNEQFF
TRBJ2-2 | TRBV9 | CASSVVAGVYTGELFF
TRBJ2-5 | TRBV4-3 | CASSPRRAETQYF
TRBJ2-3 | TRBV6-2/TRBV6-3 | CASTGPHPATQYF
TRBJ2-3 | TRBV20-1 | CSAGALAGALKYTQYF
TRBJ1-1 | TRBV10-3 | CAITLQGGTEAFF
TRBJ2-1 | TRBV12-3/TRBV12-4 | CASRPGLAGGGNNEQFF
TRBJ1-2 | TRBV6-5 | CASSYGAGTYGYTF
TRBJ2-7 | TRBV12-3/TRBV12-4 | CASSLKAGYEQYF
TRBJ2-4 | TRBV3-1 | CASSHPGTSGGLAKNIQYF
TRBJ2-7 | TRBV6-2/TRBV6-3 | CASRNDRTYEQYF
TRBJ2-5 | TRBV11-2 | CASSLVGWPVQETQYF
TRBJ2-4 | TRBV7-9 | CASSFDRGPNIQYF
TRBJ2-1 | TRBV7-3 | CASSLRSSGGSYNEQFF
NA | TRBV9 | CASSVGIAPHEQYF
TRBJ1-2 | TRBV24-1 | CATSDFGQNYGYTF
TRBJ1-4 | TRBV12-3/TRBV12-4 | CASSPGTSRNEKLFF